This TCR beta chain derives from a study of technical replicates of blood from a few donors. Assay used: immunoSEQ multiplex PCR; TCRdb lists only in-frame clones, some missing. The table records 75,000 to 95,000 clones, roughly 90% of them present only once. Germline V lookup: CDR1 SGHNT, CDR2 YENEEA. The V and J ends lost 1 base and 4 bases, in that order; junction bases with no gene match: 6. CDR3 length: 16 residues. The receptor was isolated from a human donor in good health. Sequenced sample: T cells isolated from PBMCs. V usage is TRBV11-3 and J usage is TRBJ2-5, with 10 nucleotides matching TRBD1. CDR3 protein: CASSLGGTGDGETQYF. The CDR3, as DNA: TGTGCCAGCAGCTTAGGCGGGACAGGGGATGGAGAGACCCAGTACTTC.